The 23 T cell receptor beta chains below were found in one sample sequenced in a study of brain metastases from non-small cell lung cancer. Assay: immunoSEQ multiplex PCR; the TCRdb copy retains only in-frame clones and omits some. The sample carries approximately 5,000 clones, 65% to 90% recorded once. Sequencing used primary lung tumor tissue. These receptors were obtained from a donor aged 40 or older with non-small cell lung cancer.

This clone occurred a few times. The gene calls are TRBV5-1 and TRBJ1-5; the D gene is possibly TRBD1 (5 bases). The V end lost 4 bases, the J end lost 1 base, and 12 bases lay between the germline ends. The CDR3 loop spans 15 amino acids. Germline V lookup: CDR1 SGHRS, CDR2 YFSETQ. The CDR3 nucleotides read TGCGCCAGCAGCCTCGGGGACGGCAGCAATCAGCCCCAGCATTTT. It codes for CASSLGDGSNQPQHF.

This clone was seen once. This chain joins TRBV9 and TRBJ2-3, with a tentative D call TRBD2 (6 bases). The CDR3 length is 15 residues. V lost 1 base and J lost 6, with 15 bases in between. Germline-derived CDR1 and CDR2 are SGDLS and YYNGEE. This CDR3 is CASSVHGTSSDTQYF. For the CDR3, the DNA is TGTGCCAGCAGCGTACATGGCACTAGCAGCGATACGCAGTATTTT. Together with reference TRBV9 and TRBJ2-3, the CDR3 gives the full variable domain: DSGVTQTPKHLITATGQRVTLRCSPRSGDLSVYWYQQSLDQGLQFLIQYYNGEERAKGNILERFSAQQFPDLHSELNLSSLELGDSALYFCASSVHGTSSDTQYFGPGTRLTVL.

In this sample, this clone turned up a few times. The CDR3 sequence is CASSFQPRVDTQYF. The DNA for the CDR3 is TGTGCCAGCAGCTTCCAACCTAGAGTAGATACGCAGTATTTT. The rearrangement uses TRBV5-4 and TRBJ2-3; D is unresolved. The germline CDR1 and CDR2 sequences are SGHNT and YYREEE (reference sequence). This CDR3 is 14 amino acids long. The ends were cut back, 2 bases at V and 5 bases at J, with 12 bases in the middle. Full variable domain (rest looked up from reference TRBV5-4 and TRBJ2-3): ETGVTQSPTHLIKTRGQQVTLRCSSQSGHNTVSWYQQALGQGPQFIFQYYREEENGRGNFPPRFSGLQFPNYSSELNVNALELDDSALYLCASSFQPRVDTQYFGPGTRLTVL.

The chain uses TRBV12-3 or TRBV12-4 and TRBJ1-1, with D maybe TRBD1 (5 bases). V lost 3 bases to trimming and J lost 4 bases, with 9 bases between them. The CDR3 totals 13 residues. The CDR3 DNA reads TGTGCCAGCAGTTTCGGGACGGGCACTGAAGCTTTCTTT. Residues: CASSFGTGTEAFF.

The CDR3 is CASRFRGNNQPQHF. The CDR3 region has the DNA TGTGCCAGCAGGTTCAGGGGGAACAATCAGCCCCAGCATTTT. The V call is TRBV6-5, the J call TRBJ1-5; 7 bases agree with TRBD1. CDR1 is MNHEY and CDR2 is SVGAGI in the germline V gene. The CDR3 sequence is 14 residues long. J was trimmed by 3 bases and V by 6 bases; bases with no gene match: 5.

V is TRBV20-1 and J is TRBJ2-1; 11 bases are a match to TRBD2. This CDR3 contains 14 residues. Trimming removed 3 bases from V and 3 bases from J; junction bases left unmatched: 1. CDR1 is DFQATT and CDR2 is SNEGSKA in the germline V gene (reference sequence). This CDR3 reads CSASLAGGYNEQFF. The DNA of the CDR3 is TGCAGTGCTAGTCTAGCGGGAGGCTACAATGAGCAGTTCTTC.

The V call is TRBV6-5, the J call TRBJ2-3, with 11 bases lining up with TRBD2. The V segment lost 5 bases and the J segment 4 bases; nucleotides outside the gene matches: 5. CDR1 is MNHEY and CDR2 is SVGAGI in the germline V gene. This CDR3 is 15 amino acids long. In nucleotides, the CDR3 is TGTGCCAGCAGTACTAGCGGGAGTGGCGCAGATACGCAGTATTTT. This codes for CASSTSGSGADTQYF.

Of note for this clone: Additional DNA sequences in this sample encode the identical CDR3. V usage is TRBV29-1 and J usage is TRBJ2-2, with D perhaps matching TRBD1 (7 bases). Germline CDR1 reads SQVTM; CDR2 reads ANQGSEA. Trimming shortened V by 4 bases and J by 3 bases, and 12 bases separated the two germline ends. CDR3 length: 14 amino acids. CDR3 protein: CSVGQGGYTGELFF. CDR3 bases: TGCAGCGTTGGGCAGGGGGGCTACACCGGGGAGCTGTTTTTT.

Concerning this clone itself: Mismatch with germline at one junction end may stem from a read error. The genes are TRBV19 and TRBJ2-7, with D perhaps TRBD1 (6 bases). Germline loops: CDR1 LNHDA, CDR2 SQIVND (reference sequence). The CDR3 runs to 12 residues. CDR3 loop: CVSTGTGHEQYF. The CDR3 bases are TGTGTCAGTACCGGAACAGGGCACGAGCAGTACTTC.

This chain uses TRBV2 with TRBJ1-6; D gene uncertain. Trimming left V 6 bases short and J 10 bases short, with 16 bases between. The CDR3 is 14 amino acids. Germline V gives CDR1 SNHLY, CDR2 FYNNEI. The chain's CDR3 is CASSGEREPSPLHF. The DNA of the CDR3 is TGTGCCAGCAGCGGGGAAAGGGAACCCTCACCCCTCCACTTT.

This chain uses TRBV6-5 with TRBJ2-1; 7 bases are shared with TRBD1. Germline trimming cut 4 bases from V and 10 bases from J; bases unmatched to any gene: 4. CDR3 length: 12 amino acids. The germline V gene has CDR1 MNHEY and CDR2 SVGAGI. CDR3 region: CASSLGTAEQFF. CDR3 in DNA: TGTGCCAGCAGTTTAGGGACAGCCGAGCAGTTCTTC.

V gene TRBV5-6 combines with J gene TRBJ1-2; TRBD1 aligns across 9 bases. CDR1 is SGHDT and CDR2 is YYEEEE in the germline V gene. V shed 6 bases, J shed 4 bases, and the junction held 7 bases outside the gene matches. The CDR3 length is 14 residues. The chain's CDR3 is CASTPPGQGYGYTF. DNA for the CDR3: TGTGCCAGCACCCCTCCGGGACAGGGCTATGGCTACACCTTC. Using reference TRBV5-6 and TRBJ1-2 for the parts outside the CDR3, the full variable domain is DAGVTQSPTHLIKTRGQQVTLRCSPKSGHDTVSWYQQALGQGPQFIFQYYEEEERQRGNFPDRFSGHQFPNYSSELNVNALLLGDSALYLCASTPPGQGYGYTFGSGTRLTVV.

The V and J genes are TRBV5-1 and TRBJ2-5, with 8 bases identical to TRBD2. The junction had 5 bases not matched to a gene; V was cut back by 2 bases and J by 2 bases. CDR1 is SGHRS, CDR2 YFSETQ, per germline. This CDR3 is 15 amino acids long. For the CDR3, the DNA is TGCGCCAGCAGCTTCATCCTAGCGGGTCAAGAGACCCAGTACTTC. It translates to CASSFILAGQETQYF. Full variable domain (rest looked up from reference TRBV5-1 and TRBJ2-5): KAGVTQTPRYLIKTRGQQVTLSCSPISGHRSVSWYQQTPGQGLQFLFEYFSETQRNKGNFPGRFSGRQFSNSRSEMNVSTLELGDSALYLCASSFILAGQETQYFGPGTRLLVL.

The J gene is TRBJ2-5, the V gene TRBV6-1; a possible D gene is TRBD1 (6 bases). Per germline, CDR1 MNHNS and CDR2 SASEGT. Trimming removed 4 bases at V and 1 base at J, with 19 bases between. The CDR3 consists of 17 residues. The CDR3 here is CASSGGGRGVLQETQYF. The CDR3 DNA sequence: TGTGCCAGCAGTGGTGGGGGCAGAGGGGTACTCCAAGAGACCCAGTACTTC.

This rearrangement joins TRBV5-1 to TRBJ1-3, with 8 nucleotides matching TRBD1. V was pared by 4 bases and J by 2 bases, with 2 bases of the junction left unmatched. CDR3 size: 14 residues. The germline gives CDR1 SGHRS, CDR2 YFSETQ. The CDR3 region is CASSLDRAGNTIYF. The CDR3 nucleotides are TGCGCCAGCAGCCTGGACAGGGCTGGAAACACCATATATTTT.

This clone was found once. The CDR3 bases are TGTGCCAGCAGTGGGGACAGCTACGAGCAGTACTTC. It specifies CASSGDSYEQYF. The V call is TRBV12-3 or TRBV12-4, the J call TRBJ2-7, with 7 bases fitting TRBD1. V shed 5 bases and J 3 bases; nucleotides not matched to a gene: 1. The CDR3 contains 12 residues.

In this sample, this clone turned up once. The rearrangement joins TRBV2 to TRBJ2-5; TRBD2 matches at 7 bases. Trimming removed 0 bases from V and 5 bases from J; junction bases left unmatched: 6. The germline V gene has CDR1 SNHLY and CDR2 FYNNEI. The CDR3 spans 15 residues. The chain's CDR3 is CASSEALAGQETQYF. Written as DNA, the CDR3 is TGTGCCAGCAGTGAAGCATTAGCGGGCCAGGAGACCCAGTACTTC. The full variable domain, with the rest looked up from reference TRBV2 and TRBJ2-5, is EPEVTQTPSHQVTQMGQEVILRCVPISNHLYFYWYRQILGQKVEFLVSFYNNEISEKSEIFDDQFSVERPDGSNFTLKIRSTKLEDSAMYFCASSEALAGQETQYFGPGTRLLVL.

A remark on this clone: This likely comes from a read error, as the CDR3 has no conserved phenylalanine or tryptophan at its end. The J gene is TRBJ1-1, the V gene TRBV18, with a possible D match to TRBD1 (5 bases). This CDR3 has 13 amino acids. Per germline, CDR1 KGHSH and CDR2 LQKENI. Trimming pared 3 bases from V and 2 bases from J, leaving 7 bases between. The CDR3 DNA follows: TGTGCCAGCTCACCTCAGGGAAACACTGAAGCTTTCCTT. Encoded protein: CASSPQGNTEAFL.

CDR3 sequence (DNA): TGTGCCAGCAGTCAGAGTAACTATGGCTACACCTTC. Its translation: CASSQSNYGYTF. V is TRBV28 and J is TRBJ1-2; unclear D gene. Germline-derived CDR1 and CDR2 are MDHEN and SYDVKM. The CDR3 runs 12 residues. Trimming took off 5 bases at V and 1 base at J, with 5 bases between the two ends.

CDR3: CASSQEHGAGSNQPQHF. In nucleotides, the CDR3 is TGTGCCAGCAGCCAAGAGCATGGGGCAGGTAGCAATCAGCCCCAGCATTTT. This chain links TRBV3-1 (or the pseudogene TRBV3-2) with TRBJ1-5; D might be TRBD1 (5 bases). V was trimmed by 0 bases and J by 0 bases, leaving 12 bases between them. Germline V gene sequence: CDR1 LGHDT, CDR2 YNNKEL (reference sequence). CDR3 length equals 17 residues.

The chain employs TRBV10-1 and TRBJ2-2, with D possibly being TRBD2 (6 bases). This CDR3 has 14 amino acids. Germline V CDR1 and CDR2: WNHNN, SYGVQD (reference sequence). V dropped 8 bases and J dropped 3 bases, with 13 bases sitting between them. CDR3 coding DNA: TGCGCCAGCCGGAAGGAGCGGGACACCGGGGAGCTGTTTTTT. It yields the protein CASRKERDTGELFF.

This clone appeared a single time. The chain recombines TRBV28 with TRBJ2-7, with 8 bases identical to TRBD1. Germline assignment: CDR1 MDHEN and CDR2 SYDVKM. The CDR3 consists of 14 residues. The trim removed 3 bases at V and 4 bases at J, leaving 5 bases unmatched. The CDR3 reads CASSFSTGEYEQYF. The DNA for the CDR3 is TGTGCCAGCAGTTTTTCGACAGGGGAGTACGAGCAGTACTTC.

The CDR3 loop is CASSLKQGTGELFF. The CDR3 nucleotides read TGTGCCAGCAGCTTAAAACAGGGGACCGGGGAGCTGTTTTTT. The chain couples TRBV7-3 to TRBJ2-2; 7 nucleotides line up with TRBD1. The CDR3 is 14 amino acids. Germline V lookup: CDR1 SGHTA, CDR2 FQGTGA. V lost 1 base to trimming and J lost 5 bases; unmatched junction nucleotides: 1.